The next 22 T cell receptor beta chains were all read from a single sample in a study of T cell responses to AZD1222 COVID-19 vaccine. Profiling relied on immunoSEQ multiplex PCR, and the TCRdb table lists in-frame clones only, not all of them. The sample has about 57,000 clones, 65% to 90% seen once. The sample here was peripheral blood, taken on day 0 of AZD1222 vaccination. Receptors originate from an adult in good health.

The rearrangement joins TRBV5-6 to TRBJ2-1, with 11 bases fitting TRBD2. The J segment lost 3 bases and the V segment lost 0 bases, leaving 2 bases of the junction unmatched. This CDR3 contains 16 residues. Germline V gene lookup returns CDR1 SGHDT and CDR2 YYEEEE. In DNA form, the CDR3 reads TGTGCCAGCAGCTTGGCGGGGACTAGCGGCTACAATGAGCAGTTCTTC. The encoded protein is CASSLAGTSGYNEQFF.

V and J are TRBV27 and TRBJ1-2; 10 nucleotides line up with TRBD1. V lost 8 bases, J lost 9 bases, and 9 bases stayed unmatched. Germline V gives CDR1 MNHEY, CDR2 SMNVEV (reference sequence). The CDR3 contains 13 residues. In DNA, the CDR3 is TGTGCCAGCGCTAGGGGACAGGGGCTGAGCTACACCTTC. Encoded protein: CASARGQGLSYTF.

The table lists this clone with a count of one. The rearrangement joins TRBV3-1 (or the pseudogene TRBV3-2) to TRBJ2-3; D perhaps matches TRBD2 (6 bases). Trimming shortened V by 1 base and J by 0 bases, and 11 bases separated the two germline ends. The germline gives CDR1 LGHDT, CDR2 YNNKEL (reference sequence). The CDR3 sequence is 16 residues long. The CDR3 region has the DNA TGTGCCAGCAGCCAAGTCCGCGGGGTAAGCACAGATACGCAGTATTTT. It encodes CASSQVRGVSTDTQYF.

The CDR3 bases are TGTGCCAGCAGTCAACGGACAACTCAGAACACTGAAGCTTTCTTT. This encodes CASSQRTTQNTEAFF. The chain employs TRBV6-6 and TRBJ1-1, with D possibly being TRBD1 (5 bases). CDR1 and CDR2 from the germline V gene are MNHNY and SVGAGI (reference sequence). V gave up 5 bases and J gave up 1 base, with 14 bases separating them. The CDR3 sequence is 15 residues long.

V gene TRBV9 combines with J gene TRBJ1-5; D is unresolved. From germline, CDR1 is SGDLS and CDR2 YYNGEE. The CDR3 has 15 amino acids. The V and J ends lost 4 bases and 3 bases respectively, with 14 bases between them. The CDR3 bases are TGTGCCAGCAGCCCGACCGTTGGCTCCAATCAGCCCCAGCATTTT. Protein sequence: CASSPTVGSNQPQHF.

The rearrangement uses TRBV15 and TRBJ2-7; 8 bases map to TRBD1. Germline V gene data show CDR1 as LNHNV and CDR2 as YYDKDF (reference sequence). V lost 3 bases to trimming and J lost 0 bases; unmatched junction nucleotides: 1. This CDR3 region has 14 residues. The CDR3 reads CATSRTGVSYEQYF. The CDR3 nucleotides read TGTGCCACCAGCAGGACAGGGGTCTCCTACGAGCAGTACTTC. Supplemented by reference TRBV15 and TRBJ2-7, the full variable domain reads DAMVIQNPRYQVTQFGKPVTLSCSQTLNHNVMYWYQQKSSQAPKLLFHYYDKDFNNEADTPDNFQSRRPNTSFCFLDIRSPGLGDTAMYLCATSRTGVSYEQYFGPGTRLTVT.

The rearrangement uses TRBV13 and TRBJ1-5; 7 positions agree with TRBD1. There are 13 residues in the CDR3. V was pared by 10 bases and J by 7 bases, with 10 bases of the junction left unmatched. Per the germline V gene, CDR1 is PRHDT and CDR2 is FYEKMQ (reference sequence). This CDR3 is CAIPGGQLQPQHF. The DNA of the CDR3 is TGTGCCATTCCGGGGGGACAGTTGCAGCCCCAGCATTTT.

V usage is TRBV28 and J usage is TRBJ1-5; possibly TRBD1 for D (6 bases). V gave up 2 bases and J gave up 2 bases, with 13 bases separating them. Germline loops: CDR1 MDHEN, CDR2 SYDVKM. The CDR3 extends over 16 amino acids. Here the CDR3 DNA reads TGTGCCAGCAGTTTAGGGAGGGCAGGGGGCAATCAGCCCCAGCATTTT. Protein product: CASSLGRAGGNQPQHF.

This clone was seen once. The CDR3 spells CASSISYQPQHF. CDR3 DNA sequence: TGTGCCAGCAGCATAAGTTATCAGCCCCAGCATTTT. V and J are TRBV2 and TRBJ1-5, with D hard to call. The CDR3 totals 12 residues. The V gene lost 6 bases and the J gene lost 5 bases, with 8 bases spanning the gap. The germline gives CDR1 SNHLY, CDR2 FYNNEI.

The genes are TRBV7-6 and TRBJ2-2; 10 nucleotides line up with TRBD1. The CDR3 is 17 residues long. Looked up from germline, CDR1 is SGHVS and CDR2 is FNYEAQ. V was clipped by 5 bases and J by 6 bases; unmatched bases: 12. The CDR3 is CASSGTTGGVGSGELFF. The CDR3 DNA is TGTGCCAGCAGCGGAACGACAGGGGGCGTTGGGTCCGGGGAGCTGTTTTTT.

Concerning this clone: The sample contains more than one DNA sequence encoding this CDR3. The rearrangement joins TRBV6-5 to TRBJ1-5; no clear D gene. The CDR3 is made up of 11 amino acids. CDR1 and CDR2 (germline): MNHEY, SVGAGI. V was cut by 8 bases and J by 1 base, with 3 bases left in between. In nucleotides, the CDR3 is TGTGCCAGCGGGAGCAATCAGCCCCAGCATTTT. This codes for CASGSNQPQHF.

The chain has TRBV10-2 and TRBJ1-5, with 8 bases lining up with TRBD1. Germline CDR1 and CDR2: WSHSY and SAAADI. The junction had 8 bases not matched to a gene; V was cut back by 10 bases and J by 6 bases. The CDR3 covers 13 residues. CDR3 amino acids: CATAQGEGQPQHF. The DNA of the CDR3 is TGCGCCACAGCACAGGGGGAGGGTCAGCCCCAGCATTTT.

V is TRBV18 and J is TRBJ2-2, with TRBD2 matching 14 bases. The length of the CDR3 is 20 residues. Germline values: CDR1 KGHSH, CDR2 LQKENI. J lost 1 base, V lost 3 bases, and 10 bases had no gene match. CDR3 amino acids: CASSPQPFGLAGGNTGELFF. The CDR3 bases are TGTGCCAGCTCACCCCAGCCGTTCGGACTAGCGGGGGGGAACACCGGGGAGCTGTTTTTT. Full variable domain (missing parts from reference TRBV18 and TRBJ2-2): NAGVMQNPRHLVRRRGQEARLRCSPMKGHSHVYWYRQLPEEGLKFMVYLQKENIIDESGMPKERFSAEFPKEGPSILRIQQVVRGDSAAYFCASSPQPFGLAGGNTGELFFGEGSRLTVL.

Regarding this clone: Other DNA sequences in the same sample also yield this CDR3. The CDR3 sequence: CASSPTGRAGNTIYF. For the CDR3, the DNA is TGTGCCAGCAGCCCGACAGGGCGGGCGGGAAACACCATATATTTT. The chain carries TRBV14 and TRBJ1-3; 7 nucleotides agree with TRBD1. CDR1 is SGHDN and CDR2 is FVKESK in the germline V gene. The length of the CDR3 is 15 residues. The ends lost 4 bases at V and 4 bases at J; junction bases unmatched: 7.

The gene calls are TRBV7-9 and TRBJ2-7, with 7 bases lining up with TRBD1. Trimming at V came to 2 bases and at J to 5 bases, leaving 9 bases not matched to a gene. Germline CDR1 is SEHNR and CDR2 is FQNEAQ (reference sequence). The CDR3 has 15 amino acids. CDR3 amino acids: CASSLSGQLRDEQYF. For the CDR3, the DNA is TGTGCCAGCAGCTTATCGGGACAGCTCCGGGACGAGCAGTACTTC.

The CDR3 loop reads CASSVDGGSSYNEQFF. In nucleotides, the CDR3 is TGTGCCAGCAGCGTAGACGGGGGGAGCTCCTACAATGAGCAGTTCTTC. This chain uses TRBV9 with TRBJ2-1; TRBD2 matches 7 bases. Looked up from germline, CDR1 is SGDLS and CDR2 is YYNGEE. This CDR3 is built from 16 residues. Unmatched junction bases numbered 3, after V lost 0 bases and J lost 0 bases.

The rearrangement joins TRBV5-1 to TRBJ2-3; a possible D gene is TRBD1 (6 bases). The CDR3 loop spans 14 amino acids. Trimming removed 3 bases from V and 3 bases from J, with 11 bases in between. The germline gives CDR1 SGHRS, CDR2 YFSETQ. CDR3 nucleotide sequence: TGCGCCAGCAGCTCGGGTCAGGGGACAGATACGCAGTATTTT. Its translation is CASSSGQGTDTQYF.

The chain has TRBV5-1 and TRBJ2-7, with D uncertain. The CDR3 totals 17 residues. Germline V gene lookup returns CDR1 SGHRS and CDR2 YFSETQ. With 5 bases removed from V and 0 bases from J, the gap between germline ends came to 21 bases. DNA of the CDR3: TGCGCCAGCAGTTGGAAAATCCGAATTGACGGCTCCTACGAGCAGTACTTC. Translated, it gives CASSWKIRIDGSYEQYF.

The CDR3 is CASSLRDRVSPGANVLTF. The DNA of the CDR3 is TGCGCCAGCAGCTTGAGGGACAGGGTATCCCCTGGGGCCAACGTCCTGACTTTC. This rearrangement joins TRBV5-1 to TRBJ2-6, with TRBD1 matching over 9 bases. This CDR3 has 18 amino acids. The V gene's germline CDR1 is SGHRS and CDR2 YFSETQ. V lost 1 base to trimming and J lost 2 bases; unmatched junction nucleotides: 7.

This sequence joins TRBV24-1 and TRBJ2-1; 9 bases line up with TRBD2. Germline V gives CDR1 KGHDR, CDR2 SFDVKD. V gave up 7 bases and J gave up 8 bases; unmatched junction bases: 8. This CDR3 is 14 amino acids long. CDR3 sequence: CATSPSGVVYEQFF. The CDR3 DNA follows: TGTGCCACCAGCCCTAGCGGGGTTGTTTATGAGCAGTTCTTC.

J is TRBJ1-1 and V is TRBV5-4, with D tentatively TRBD1 (6 bases). V was cut by 4 bases and J by 0 bases, with 13 bases left in between. CDR1 is SGHNT, CDR2 YYREEE, per germline (reference sequence). The length of the CDR3 is 15 residues. The CDR3 DNA is TGTGCCAGCAGCCTTGCGACAGGCATGAACACTGAAGCTTTCTTT. Protein: CASSLATGMNTEAFF.

The rearrangement uses TRBV28 and TRBJ1-4, with no clear D. This CDR3 contains 13 residues. The V gene lost 5 bases and the J gene lost 7 bases, with 11 bases spanning the gap. In germline, CDR1 is MDHEN, CDR2 SYDVKM. The CDR3 is CASSATPFEKLFF. CDR3 DNA sequence: TGTGCCAGCAGTGCGACGCCCTTTGAAAAACTGTTTTTT.